The rows below give T cell receptor beta chains drawn from one sample of a study of T cell repertoires in cytomegalovirus infection. TCRdb fed the reads into MiXCR, producing one record per CDR3 protein. The table records 150,000 to 200,000 distinct CDR3 sequences, about 21% of them present only once. Material for sequencing was PBMCs. These receptors were obtained from a human donor in good health (CMV status not recorded). Some clones in this sample may be carry-over from other donors' samples. Each CDR3 is given with its conserved first and last residue. A D gene is named only where the DNA matches it firmly. Where a row states a size, it is once, few, many or the class of an expanded clone; other rows omit it.

V gene	D gene	J gene	clone size	CDR3 DNA	CDR3 protein
TRBV5-6	TRBD2	TRBJ2-7	.	TGTGCCAGCAAGGGTTTCGGGACTAGCGGGTTCTCCTACGAGCAGTACTTC	CASKGFGTSGFSYEQYF
TRBV6-8	TRBD2	TRBJ2-7	few	TGTGCCAGCAGTCCCTCCGGGACTAGCTTCGAGCAGTACTTC	CASSPSGTSFEQYF
TRBV20-1	TRBD1	TRBJ2-7	.	TGCAGTGCTCTGGACAGGGGAGGACCCTACGAGCAGTACTTC	CSALDRGGPYEQYF
TRBV7-2	TRBD1	TRBJ1-2	many	TGTGCCAGCACCCAGGGGGTCGGCTACACCTTC	CASTQGVGYTF
TRBV28	.	TRBJ2-7	.	TGTGCCAGCAGCATTTACAGAGGCCCCAATGTGCAGTACTTC	CASSIYRGPNVQYF
TRBV19	TRBD2	TRBJ2-1	many	TGTGCCTCAAGGTCGGGGGGTGAGCAGTTCTTC	CASRSGGEQFF
TRBV15	TRBD2	TRBJ2-7	.	TGTGCCACCAGCGACGGGACTAACCCCTACGAGCAGTACTTC	CATSDGTNPYEQYF
TRBV7-6	.	TRBJ2-1	many	.	CASSFATGTPWVF
TRBV29-1	.	TRBJ1-2	.	TGCAGCGTTGAGGGTGGCTACACCTTC	CSVEGGYTF
TRBV7-2	.	TRBJ2-2	few	TGTGCCAGCAGCTTAGGACCTTCCAAAGGGGAGCTGTTTTTT	CASSLGPSKGELFF
TRBV19	TRBD1	TRBJ1-5	many	TGTGCCAGTGCCAGGGGGGTGTATAGCAATCAGCCCCAGCATTTT	CASARGVYSNQPQHF
TRBV7-2	.	TRBJ2-3	many	TGTGCCAGCAGCTTATCATCAGGCACAGATACGCAGTATTTT	CASSLSSGTDTQYF
TRBV27	TRBD2	TRBJ2-7	few	TGTGCCAGCAGTCCCCGGACTAGTGCGTACGAGCAGTACTTC	CASSPRTSAYEQYF
TRBV5-4	.	TRBJ2-5	few	TGTGCCAGCAGCTTGGTATCGTCCGAAGAGACCCAGTACTTC	CASSLVSSEETQYF
TRBV10-3	TRBD1	TRBJ2-6	.	TGTGCCATCAGTGTTTTTACGGGACAGGGGGCGTCTGGGGCCAACGTCCTGACTTTC	CAISVFTGQGASGANVLTF
TRBV7-2	.	TRBJ1-1	many	TGTGCCAGCAGCGTCGACAGGAGAATGAACACTGAAGCTTTCTTT	CASSVDRRMNTEAFF
TRBV29-1	.	TRBJ2-5	once	TGCAGCGTTGAAGCCCTACAAGAGACCCAGTACTTC	CSVEALQETQYF
TRBV7-2	.	TRBJ2-2	many	TGTGCCAGCAGCTTCGGGGGAAGCGCCGGGGAGCTGTTTTTT	CASSFGGSAGELFF
TRBV7-2	.	TRBJ2-1	many	TGTGCCAGCAGCTTAGTCGGCGGGAATACTCATGAGCAGTTCTTC	CASSLVGGNTHEQFF
TRBV4-3	.	TRBJ2-1	few	TGCGCCAGCAGCCAAGATTTAATAGCAGGCGAGCAGTTCTTC	CASSQDLIAGEQFF
TRBV6-5	.	TRBJ2-7	few	TGTGCCAGCAGTTCCGGGACCTCCTTAGGCCAGTACTTC	CASSSGTSLGQYF
TRBV12-3/TRBV12-4	.	TRBJ2-2	few	TGTGCCAGCAGTTTAGAAACAGGGTTCACCGGGGAGCTGTTTTTT	CASSLETGFTGELFF
TRBV24-1	.	TRBJ2-3	.	TGTGCCACCAGTGATCCCCGGACTGAAAGCACAGATACGCAGTATTTT	CATSDPRTESTDTQYF
TRBV6-2/TRBV6-3	TRBD2	TRBJ2-1	many	TGTGCCAGCGGACTAGCGGGATTTTTTGGTAATGAGCAGTTCTTC	CASGLAGFFGNEQFF
TRBV7-9	TRBD1	TRBJ2-5	many	TGTGCCAGCAGCCGATTGGCGACAGGGGAGCAGCAAGAGACCCAGTACTTC	CASSRLATGEQQETQYF
TRBV14	TRBD2	TRBJ2-2	.	TGTGCCAGCAGCCAGGCCCTTCCGGGAGGGCCCACCGGGGAGCTGTTTTTT	CASSQALPGGPTGELFF
TRBV5-6	TRBD2	TRBJ2-5	.	TGTGCCAGCAGCCTAGTAGGCGGGAGGGCCTGGGAGACCCAGTACTTC	CASSLVGGRAWETQYF
TRBV7-9	.	TRBJ1-5	many	TGTGCCAGCAGCCCCTCAGGGATGGGGCAGCCCCAGCATTTT	CASSPSGMGQPQHF
TRBV6-5	.	TRBJ1-2	few	TGTGCCAGCAGTTACCTAATACGAGGGGACTATGGCTACACCTTC	CASSYLIRGDYGYTF
TRBV7-4	.	TRBJ1-2	.	TGTGCCAGCAGCTTAGCGGGCAGATTCTATGGCTACACCTTC	CASSLAGRFYGYTF
TRBV12-3/TRBV12-4	.	TRBJ1-5	many	TGTGCCAGCAGTTTATCGGGGGGCGGCCAGCCCCAGCATTTT	CASSLSGGGQPQHF
TRBV2	.	TRBJ2-1	.	TGTGCCAGCAGTGGGAACGACAATGAGCAGTTCTTC	CASSGNDNEQFF
TRBV15	.	TRBJ2-6	.	TGTGCCACCAGCAGAGAGGAGGCAGCTCTCAACGTCCTGACTTTC	CATSREEAALNVLTF
TRBV5-4	.	TRBJ1-3	.	TGTGCCAGCAGCTTGGGCGGACTGAGCTCTGGAAACACCATATATTTT	CASSLGGLSSGNTIYF
TRBV6-8	TRBD2	TRBJ2-7	few	TGTGCCAGCAGTCCGAGCGGGAGACCCACCTACGAGCAGTACTTC	CASSPSGRPTYEQYF
TRBV7-3	.	TRBJ1-1	many	TGTGCCAGCAGCGTAGGGATCAACACTGAAGCTTTCTTT	CASSVGINTEAFF
TRBV4-1	TRBD2	TRBJ2-5	few	TGCGCCAGCAGCCAACTGACTAGCGGGGGGAAAGAGACCCAGTACTTC	CASSQLTSGGKETQYF
TRBV7-2	.	TRBJ1-5	many	TGTGCCAGCAGCGTGGGACACCTCAATCAGCCCCAGCATTTT	CASSVGHLNQPQHF
TRBV5-6	.	TRBJ1-1	.	TGTGCCAGCAGCGACCCAGGAGGCCCTGAAGCTTTCTTT	CASSDPGGPEAFF
TRBV7-9	.	TRBJ2-1	few	TGTGCCAGCAGCTCTCTTAACTACAATGAGCAGTTCTTC	CASSSLNYNEQFF
TRBV7-9	.	TRBJ1-1	.	TGTGCCAGCAGCTTTGGAAGGACCGTTGAAGCTTTCTTT	CASSFGRTVEAFF
TRBV7-9	TRBD1	TRBJ2-7	many	TGTGCCAGCAGCTCGTCAAACCGGGACAGAGCCTACGAGCAGTACTTC	CASSSSNRDRAYEQYF
TRBV9	.	TRBJ1-1	many	TGTGCCAGCAGCGTAGCTGTCATGAACACTGAAGCTTTCTTT	CASSVAVMNTEAFF
TRBV29-1	.	TRBJ1-2	.	TGCAGCGTTATGGGACCAACAGGGACTACTAACTATGGCTACACCTTC	CSVMGPTGTTNYGYTF
TRBV29-1	.	TRBJ2-7	.	TGCAGCGTTCAATTTCTCGACACCTACGAGCAGTACTTC	CSVQFLDTYEQYF
TRBV25-1	.	TRBJ1-1	few	TGTGCCAGCAGTGAATCTCGGGGAAGGGTGCGGGGCACTGAAGCTTTCTTT	CASSESRGRVRGTEAFF
TRBV4-1	.	TRBJ2-7	.	TGCGCCAGCAGCCAAGGACTAGGGGTGGGCGAGCAGTACTTC	CASSQGLGVGEQYF
TRBV7-8	.	TRBJ2-5	few	TGTGCCAGCAGCTTAGGCAGGGGGGAAGAGACCCAGTACTTC	CASSLGRGEETQYF
TRBV7-2	.	TRBJ2-7	many	TGTGCCAGCAGCTTAGCCCCGAACTACGAGCAGTACTTC	CASSLAPNYEQYF
TRBV7-2	.	TRBJ2-1	many	TGTGCCAGCAGCTTAGGTCAGCGGGCGCAGTTCTTC	CASSLGQRAQFF
TRBV12-3/TRBV12-4	TRBD2	TRBJ2-1	few	TGTGCCAGCAGTTTCGTCTCCGGGGGGGGACCAAATGAGCAGTTCTTC	CASSFVSGGGPNEQFF
TRBV7-2	TRBD2	TRBJ2-3	.	TGTGCCAGCAGCTTAATTGGGACTAGCGGGAGGGATACGCAGTATTTT	CASSLIGTSGRDTQYF
TRBV6-1	TRBD1	TRBJ1-5	few	TGTGCCAGCAGTGAAGCCGGGGGACAGTATCAGCCCCAGCATTTT	CASSEAGGQYQPQHF
TRBV2	.	TRBJ2-5	.	TGTGCCAGCAGTGAAAGGTGGCGGGACCAACCTGGAGAGACCCAGTACTTC	CASSERWRDQPGETQYF
TRBV3-1	.	TRBJ1-1	many	TGTGCCAGCAGCCAACCAGAGGGGGTGGGCACTGAAGCTTTCTTT	CASSQPEGVGTEAFF
TRBV15	.	TRBJ2-5	.	TGTGCCACCAGCAGAGATGAACAGCTCCAAGAGACCCAGTACTTC	CATSRDEQLQETQYF